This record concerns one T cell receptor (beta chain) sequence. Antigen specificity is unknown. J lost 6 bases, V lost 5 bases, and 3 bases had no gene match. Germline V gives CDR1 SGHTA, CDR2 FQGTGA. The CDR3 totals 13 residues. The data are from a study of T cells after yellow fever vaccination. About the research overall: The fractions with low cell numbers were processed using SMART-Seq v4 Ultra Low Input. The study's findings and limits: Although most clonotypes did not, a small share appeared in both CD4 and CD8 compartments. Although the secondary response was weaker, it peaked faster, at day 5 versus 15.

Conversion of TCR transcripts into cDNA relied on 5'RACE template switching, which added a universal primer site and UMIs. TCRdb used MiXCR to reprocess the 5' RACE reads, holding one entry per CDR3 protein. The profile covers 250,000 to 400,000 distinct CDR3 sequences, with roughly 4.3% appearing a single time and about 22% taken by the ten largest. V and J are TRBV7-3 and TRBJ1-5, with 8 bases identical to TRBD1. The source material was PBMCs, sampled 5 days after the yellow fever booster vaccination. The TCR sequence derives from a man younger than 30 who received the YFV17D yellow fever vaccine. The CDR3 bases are TGTGCCAGCAGCAACGGACAGGGTCAGCCCCAGCATTTT. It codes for CASSNGQGQPQHF.